The clone carrying this T cell receptor (beta chain) was seen ten or more times. The germline gives CDR1 MGHRA, CDR2 YSYEKL. V shed 1 base, J shed 10 bases, and the junction held 12 bases outside the gene matches. The CDR3 totals 17 residues. TCRdb used MiXCR to reprocess the PCR reads, holding one entry per CDR3 protein. The sample yields around 460,000 distinct CDR3 sequences, 20% to 25% seen once. Naive CD8 T cells were sorted as CD8+CD4-CCR7+CD45RA+. The data stem from a study of molecular identifiers for immune sequencing clone quantification. V is TRBV4-1 and J is TRBJ2-1; 11 nucleotides line up with TRBD1. The clonotype comes from a human donor in good health. Some libraries in this study had Jurkat cell RNA spiked in. The sample was naive CD8+ T cells from blood, with Jurkat cell RNA spiked in. Subset meaning: FACS-sorted CD8+CD4-CCR7+CD45RA+ naive T cells. The CDR3 sequence: CASSQVVGQGAFEEQFF. CDR3 nucleotides: TGCGCCAGCAGCCAAGTCGTAGGACAGGGGGCGTTCGAGGAGCAGTTCTTC.